The T cell receptor (beta chain) under discussion was sequenced for a study of shared T cell receptors in the human thymus. Using immunoSEQ multiplex PCR, the repertoire was profiled, and TCRdb retains in-frame clones only, with some absent. The sample contains hundreds of thousands of clones, approximately 89% of which appear only once. The data also belong to a second study, concerning human thymus T cells. That paper adds: Donors were healthy Finnish infants having corrective surgery for congenital heart defects. Corrective heart surgery yielded resections, and these provided the thymus tissue. Thymic as well as blood repertoires seemed to favor certain V and J genes unevenly. Unrelated individuals reportedly shared highly overlapping thymic TCR repertoires.

This receptor was taken from a boy in the first two years of life with a congenital heart defect. The sample was thymocytes.

Here the CDR3 DNA reads TGCGCCAGCAGCCAAGATCGGGGCAGGGGCATCTACGAGCAGTACTTC. It encodes CASSQDRGRGIYEQYF. The V and J genes are TRBV4-3 and TRBJ2-7, with D perhaps TRBD1 (6 bases). Trimming cost V 0 bases and J 3 bases, with 15 bases left between them. The CDR3 is 16 amino acids. Germline V gives CDR1 LGHNA, CDR2 YSLEER.